A single sample is the source of the 4 T cell receptor beta chains below, sequenced in a study of beta chain features in type 1 diabetes. Since all of the isolated RNA was reverse transcribed, expressed TCRB transcripts were what got sequenced. TCRdb's table, derived via immunoSEQ multiplex PCR, lists solely in-frame clones and lacks some. In the table there are fewer than 900,000 clones, 17% of which are singletons. Sequenced material: naive CD4+ T cells from blood. These receptors were taken from a woman aged 18-29 years in good health.

This clone showed up just a few times. The chain is built from TRBV4-3 and TRBJ2-7, with D hard to call. The germline gives CDR1 LGHNA, CDR2 YSLEER. V lost 0 bases, J lost 7 bases, and 16 bases lay in between. The length of the CDR3 is 15 residues. The CDR3 DNA sequence: TGCGCCAGCAGCCAAGAAATCACGCCCGATGGGGAGCAGTACTTC. Its protein is CASSQEITPDGEQYF.

This clone came up a few times. V and J are TRBV6-1 and TRBJ2-2; D might be TRBD1 (5 bases). CDR1 is MNHNS and CDR2 is SASEGT in the germline V gene. This CDR3 contains 15 residues. The ends were cut back, 2 bases at V and 6 bases at J, with 13 bases in the middle. CDR3 protein: CASSEQGLSSGELFF. CDR3 in DNA: TGTGCCAGCAGTGAACAGGGTTTGTCATCCGGGGAGCTGTTTTTT.

The CDR3 protein is CASSKARQYTGELFF. As DNA, the CDR3 is TGTGCCAGCAGCAAGGCTCGACAGTACACCGGGGAGCTGTTTTTT. The V gene is TRBV9, the J gene TRBJ2-2, with TRBD1 as a possible D gene (5 bases). Per germline, CDR1 SGDLS and CDR2 YYNGEE. The length of the CDR3 is 15 residues. V lost 4 bases, J lost 3 bases, and 13 bases lay in between.

This clone appeared a few times. The gene calls are TRBV5-1 and TRBJ1-2; the D is unclear. The germline CDR1 and CDR2 sequences are SGHRS and YFSETQ. Trimming removed 0 bases at V and 7 bases at J, with 7 bases between. The CDR3 is 12 residues long. The CDR3 nucleotides read TGCGCCAGCAGCTTGGAGTCCGGTGGCTACACCTTC. It is translated as CASSLESGGYTF.